This TCR beta chain came from a study of post-analysis software for immune sequencing data. Study overall: As for disease course, relapsing-remitting, secondary progressive and progressive-relapsing multiple sclerosis were all included.

The TCR beta cDNA libraries contained unique molecular identifiers. About 500,000 cDNA molecules came from around 1 to 10 million T cells. A single record per CDR3 protein comes from TCRdb applying MiXCR to the PCR reads. The profile shows fewer than 850,000 distinct CDR3 sequences, about 32% of them singletons. For this clonotype: Its antigen remains unidentified.

General study points: A few TRBV segments occurring more often in patients than controls included TRBV5-6, TRBV5-1 and TRBV20-1.

Deletions cut 0 bases from V and 1 base from J, with 9 bases between. The CDR3 length is 15 residues. The germline CDR1 and CDR2 sequences are LNHNV and YYDKDF (reference sequence). The chain joins TRBV15 to TRBJ1-1; D remains unclear. The receptor was derived from a girl aged 10-17 years with multiple sclerosis. Sequenced: blood. CDR3 sequence: CATSRDGVGNTEAFF. The CDR3 DNA reads TGTGCCACCAGCAGAGATGGGGTTGGGAACACTGAAGCTTTCTTT.